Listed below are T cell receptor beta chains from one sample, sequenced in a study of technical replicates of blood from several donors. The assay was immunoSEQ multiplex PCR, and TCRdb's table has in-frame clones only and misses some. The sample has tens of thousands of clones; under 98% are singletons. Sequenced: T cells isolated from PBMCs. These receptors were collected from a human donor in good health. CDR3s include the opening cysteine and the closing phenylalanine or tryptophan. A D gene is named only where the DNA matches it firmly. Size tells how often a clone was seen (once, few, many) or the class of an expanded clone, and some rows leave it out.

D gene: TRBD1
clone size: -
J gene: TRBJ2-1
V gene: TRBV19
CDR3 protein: CASSRDRFNEQFF

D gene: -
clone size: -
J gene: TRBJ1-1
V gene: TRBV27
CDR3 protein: CASSLPGTEAFF

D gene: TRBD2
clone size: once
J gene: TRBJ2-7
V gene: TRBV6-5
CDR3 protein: CASRGLAGGPGEQYF

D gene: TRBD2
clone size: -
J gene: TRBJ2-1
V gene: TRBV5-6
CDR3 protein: CASVGLATNDEQFF

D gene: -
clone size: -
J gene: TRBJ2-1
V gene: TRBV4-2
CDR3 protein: CASSQVGTKGEQFF

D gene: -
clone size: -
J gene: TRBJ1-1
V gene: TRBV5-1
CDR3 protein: CASSLRGGTEAFF

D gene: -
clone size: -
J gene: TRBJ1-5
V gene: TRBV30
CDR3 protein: CAWSKGRGNIQPQHF

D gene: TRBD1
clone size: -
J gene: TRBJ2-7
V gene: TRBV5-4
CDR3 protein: CASSQQGFSYEQYF

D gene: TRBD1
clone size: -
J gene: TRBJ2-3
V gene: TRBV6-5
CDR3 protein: CASSSNRGADTQYF

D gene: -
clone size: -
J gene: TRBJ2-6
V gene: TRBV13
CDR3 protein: CASSLRTSGANVLTF

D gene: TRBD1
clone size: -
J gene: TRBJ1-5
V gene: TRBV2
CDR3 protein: CASSPDRGNQPQHF

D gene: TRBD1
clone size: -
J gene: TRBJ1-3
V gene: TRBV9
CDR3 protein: CASSVAGTGVGNTIYF

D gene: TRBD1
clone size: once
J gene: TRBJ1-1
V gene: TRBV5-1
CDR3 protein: CASSSEDRGETEAFF

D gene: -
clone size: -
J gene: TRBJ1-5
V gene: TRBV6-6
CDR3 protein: CASLGGGNQPQHF

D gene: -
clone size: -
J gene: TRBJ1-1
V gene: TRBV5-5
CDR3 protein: CASRLTGNTEAFF

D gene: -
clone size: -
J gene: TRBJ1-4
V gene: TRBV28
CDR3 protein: CASSPPGTNEKLFF

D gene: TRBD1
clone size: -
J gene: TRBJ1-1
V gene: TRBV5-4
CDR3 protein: CASSLGQDMNTEAFF

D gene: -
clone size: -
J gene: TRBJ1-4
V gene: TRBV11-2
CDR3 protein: CASSLGGHFGEKLFF

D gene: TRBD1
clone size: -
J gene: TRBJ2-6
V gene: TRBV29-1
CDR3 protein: CSAIEDRAPSGANVLTF

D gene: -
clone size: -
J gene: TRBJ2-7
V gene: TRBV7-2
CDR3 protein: CASSSLRDFPYEQYF

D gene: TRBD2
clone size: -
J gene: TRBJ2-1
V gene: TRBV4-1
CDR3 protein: CASSQDGLADDNEQFF

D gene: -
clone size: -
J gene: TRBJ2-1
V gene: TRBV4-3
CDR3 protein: CASSQDGRVLYNEQFF

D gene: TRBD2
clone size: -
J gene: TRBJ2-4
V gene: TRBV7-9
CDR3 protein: CASSWTGGKNIQYF

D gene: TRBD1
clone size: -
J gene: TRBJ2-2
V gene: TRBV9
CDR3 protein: CASSIRRDRANTGELFF

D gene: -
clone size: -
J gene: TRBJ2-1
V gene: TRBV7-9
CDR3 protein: CASSSPTGTYNEQFF

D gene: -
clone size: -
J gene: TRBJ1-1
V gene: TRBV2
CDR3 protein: CASSGMLNTEAFF

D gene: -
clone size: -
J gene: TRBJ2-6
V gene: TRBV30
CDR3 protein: CAWAYWGANVLTF

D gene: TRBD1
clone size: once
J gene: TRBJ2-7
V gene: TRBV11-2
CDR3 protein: CASSLGQSYEQYF

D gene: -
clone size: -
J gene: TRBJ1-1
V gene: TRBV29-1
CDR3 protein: CSVEVTGDQGIEAFF

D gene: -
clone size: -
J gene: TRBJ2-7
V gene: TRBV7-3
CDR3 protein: CASSPDVGAGYYEQYF

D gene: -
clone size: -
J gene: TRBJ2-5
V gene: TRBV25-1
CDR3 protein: CASSEFGVQETQYF

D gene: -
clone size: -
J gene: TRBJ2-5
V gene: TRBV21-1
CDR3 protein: CASSKDAGHETQYF

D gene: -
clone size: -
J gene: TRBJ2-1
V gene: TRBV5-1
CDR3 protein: CASIGGGFDNEQFF

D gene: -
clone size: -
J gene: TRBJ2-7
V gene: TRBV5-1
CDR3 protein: CASRLTGIGTYEQYF

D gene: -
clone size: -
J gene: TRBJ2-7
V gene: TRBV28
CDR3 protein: CASSLFRTTGEQYF